This TCR beta chain derives from a study of identical twins' blood T cells. The CDR3 has 16 residues. Germline CDR1 MNHNS, CDR2 SASEGT. V was clipped by 4 bases and J by 0 bases, with 13 bases between them. TCRdb processed the 5' RACE reads anew with MiXCR; each CDR3 protein has one entry. The data contain fewer than 450,000 distinct CDR3 sequences, around 30% of them seen just once; the ten biggest clones take up around 5.6%. Three pairs of healthy female monozygous twins were the donors. The chain joins TRBV6-1 to TRBJ1-5, with D unclear. The sequencing sample was made of PBMCs. The clonotype comes from a woman aged 18-49 years in good health. CDR3 DNA: TGTGCCAGCAGTGCGAGGGTAGGGCTTAGCAATCAGCCCCAGCATTTT. Translation gives CASSARVGLSNQPQHF.